This T cell receptor beta chain was found in a study of cytotoxic CD8 clonotypes in ibrutinib-treated CLL. The CDR3 length is 13 residues. Looked up from germline, CDR1 is MGHRA and CDR2 is YSYEKL. V was shortened by 0 bases and J by 5 bases, with 8 bases between the two germline ends. Sequencing used immunoSEQ multiplex PCR; TCRdb keeps in-frame clones, though not all of them. The data show fewer than 400,000 clones, over 60% seen once. This clone was counted only a few times. Source: PBMCs, taken after 36 months of ibrutinib treatment. The rearrangement joins TRBV4-1 to TRBJ2-7; tentative D call: TRBD2 (6 bases). This clonotype was sampled from a human donor with chronic lymphocytic leukemia. For the CDR3, the DNA is TGCGCCAGCAGCCAAGAGGGGGGAGACGAGCAGTACTTC. Its translation is CASSQEGGDEQYF.